This record covers a single T cell receptor (beta chain). The antigen remains unidentified. The germline CDR1 and CDR2 sequences are SEHNR and FQNEAQ (reference sequence). This CDR3 contains 14 residues. J lost 4 bases, V lost 5 bases, and 7 bases had no gene match. This sample is drawn from a study of shared clonotypes between healthy human individuals. Turning to the study itself: Donors had three CD4 naive, three CD4 memory, two CD8 naive and one CD8 memory plate apiece.

Assay: immunoSEQ multiplex PCR; the TCRdb copy retains only in-frame clones and omits some. In the table there are 700,000 or so clones, 60% to 80% of which are singletons. Study-wide points: Clonotype sharing across a few donors was observed for roughly 5% of naive CD4 clonotypes.

The chain joins TRBV7-9 to TRBJ2-5, with TRBD1 matching 7 bases. The sample was memory CD4+ T cells sorted from blood. Subset meaning: CD45RA-negative fraction. The sequence was collected from a young woman in good health. CDR3 in DNA: TGTGCCAGCAGCCCGGGGACAGTCGGAGAGACCCAGTACTTC. Protein sequence: CASSPGTVGETQYF.